This T cell receptor (beta chain) was recovered during a study of cytomegalovirus exposure and HLA in healthy donors. General study points: As a later analysis showed, a missense DCLRE1C variant was linked to trimming of TCR beta V- and J-genes. Presence/absence comparisons presumed near-even sequencing depth among donors. The majority of CMV-associated TCR beta chains were reported as apparently HLA-restricted in a later analysis.

Primers for the PCR totalled 60 Vbeta and 13 Jbeta. The assay was immunoSEQ multiplex PCR, and TCRdb's table has in-frame clones only and misses some. Of 110,000 or so clones listed, about 75% are singletons. As for this clone: Its matching antigen is unknown.

This sequence originates from a woman between 35 and 50 years old in good health and CMV-seropositive. The source material was PBMCs.

CDR3 in amino acids: CASSKRLEWNEQFF. CDR3 bases: TGTGCCAGCAGCAAGCGACTGGAGTGGAATGAGCAGTTCTTC. J is TRBJ2-1 and V is TRBV11-1; the D is unclear. This CDR3 has 14 amino acids. Between the trimmed V and J ends, which lost 5 bases and 7 bases, there was a span of 15 bases. Germline values: CDR1 SGHAT, CDR2 FQDESV (reference sequence).